A single sample is the source of the 16 T cell receptor beta chains below, sequenced in a study of shared T cell receptors in the human thymus. Sequenced by immunoSEQ multiplex PCR; TCRdb stores in-frame clones only, minus some. The sample lists 700,000 or so clones, 70% to 90% occurring once. This sample also belongs to another study, concerning human thymus T cells.

The specimen sequenced was thymocytes. The receptor set was obtained from a girl under three years old with a congenital heart defect.

The rearrangement links TRBV14 to TRBJ1-1, with D possibly matching TRBD1 (5 bases). Germline CDR1 reads SGHDN; CDR2 reads FVKESK. The V gene lost 0 bases and the J gene lost 7 bases, with 12 bases spanning the gap. The CDR3 contains 14 residues. CDR3 nucleotides: TGTGCCAGCAGCCAAGAGAACGCGACAGTTGAAGCTTTCTTT. This codes for CASSQENATVEAFF.

The chain joins TRBV2 to TRBJ1-5, with TRBD1 matching 8 bases. With 7 bases clipped from V and 5 bases from J, the junction kept 7 bases outside the gene matches. CDR1 SNHLY and CDR2 FYNNEI come from the germline V gene. The CDR3 runs to 14 residues. Here the CDR3 reads CASKRTGKDQPQHF. CDR3 DNA: TGTGCCAGCAAGAGGACAGGGAAGGATCAGCCCCAGCATTTT.

The chain couples TRBV19 to TRBJ1-1, with 10 bases aligning to TRBD1. Looked up from germline, CDR1 is LNHDA and CDR2 is SQIVND (reference sequence). The V gene end was trimmed by 6 bases and the J gene end by 9 bases; junction bases not matched to a gene: 1. The CDR3 extends over 11 amino acids. The CDR3 DNA reads as TGTGCCAGTAGGACAGGGGGCCAAGCTTTCTTT. It yields the protein CASRTGGQAFF.

The V call is TRBV6-1, the J call TRBJ2-1, with TRBD1 identical over 9 bases. Germline V gives CDR1 MNHNS, CDR2 SASEGT. CDR3 size: 19 residues. The V gene end was trimmed by 1 base and the J gene end by 6 bases; junction bases not matched to a gene: 16. The CDR3 DNA reads TGTGCCAGCAGTGAAGGATGGACGATTGGACAGGGGTTTCGCAATGAGCAGTTCTTC. It translates to CASSEGWTIGQGFRNEQFF.

The chain has TRBV14 and TRBJ1-1; D unclear. Between the trimmed V and J ends, which lost 0 bases and 4 bases, there was a span of 9 bases. The CDR3 spans 14 residues. Germline loops: CDR1 SGHDN, CDR2 FVKESK. In DNA form, the CDR3 reads TGTGCCAGCAGCCAAGACGTGAGGGTCACTGAAGCTTTCTTT. It is translated as CASSQDVRVTEAFF. The whole variable domain, filled in from reference TRBV14 and TRBJ1-1, reads EAGVTQFPSHSVIEKGQTVTLRCDPISGHDNLYWYRRVMGKEIKFLLHFVKESKQDESGMPNNRFLAERTGGTYSTLKVQPAELEDSGVYFCASSQDVRVTEAFFGQGTRLTVV.

This clone occurred once. This chain uses TRBV5-4 with TRBJ1-2; no clear D gene. The CDR3 length is 12 residues. V was trimmed by 0 bases and J by 6 bases, leaving 6 bases between them. Germline V gene sequence: CDR1 SGHNT, CDR2 YYREEE (reference sequence). The CDR3, as DNA: TGTGCCAGCAGCTTGGACACCCATGGCTACACCTTC. It yields the protein CASSLDTHGYTF.

The rearrangement uses TRBV4-1 and TRBJ1-2; D is uncertain. Germline lookup yields CDR1 MGHRA and CDR2 YSYEKL. This CDR3 spans 14 amino acids. V lost 4 bases, J lost 4 bases, and 13 bases lay in between. The DNA of the CDR3 is TGCGCCAGCAGCCCCCGGGAGGCCACCTATGGCTACACCTTC. Protein: CASSPREATYGYTF.

Notes on this clone: The sample contains more than one DNA sequence encoding this CDR3. The chain couples TRBV2 to TRBJ1-6; TRBD1 matches 7 bases. The CDR3 sequence is 16 residues long. Germline CDR1 is SNHLY and CDR2 is FYNNEI. The V gene end was trimmed by 4 bases and the J gene end by 10 bases; junction bases not matched to a gene: 13. The CDR3 here is CASSAADRESTSPLHF. CDR3 nucleotide sequence: TGTGCCAGCAGTGCAGCCGACAGGGAATCTACCTCACCCCTCCACTTT.

The V call is TRBV5-5, the J call TRBJ2-6, with a tentative D call TRBD2 (5 bases). Trimming left V 6 bases short and J 1 base short, with 8 bases between. Germline CDR1 is SGHKS and CDR2 is YYEKEE (reference sequence). The CDR3 runs to 14 residues. The CDR3 sequence: CASTAGSGANVLTF. CDR3 nucleotide sequence: TGTGCCAGCACCGCGGGTTCTGGGGCCAACGTCCTGACTTTC. Filled out from reference TRBV5-5 and TRBJ2-6, the complete variable domain reads DAGVTQSPTHLIKTRGQQVTLRCSPISGHKSVSWYQQVLGQGPQFIFQYYEKEERGRGNFPDRFSARQFPNYSSELNVNALLLGDSALYLCASTAGSGANVLTFGAGSRLTVL.

V and J are TRBV15 and TRBJ2-5; a weak D match, TRBD2 (7 bases). Germline CDR1 and CDR2: LNHNV and YYDKDF (reference sequence). The CDR3 spans 18 residues. The germline V and J ends were trimmed by 2 bases and 0 bases, with 19 bases remaining between them. In DNA form, the CDR3 reads TGTGCCACCAGCAGAAGGGGGAGGGGGGGCGAGGACCAAGAGACCCAGTACTTC. It codes for CATSRRGRGGEDQETQYF.

The rearrangement joins TRBV5-4 to TRBJ2-7; no reliable D call. The length of the CDR3 is 17 residues. Deletions cut 3 bases from V and 2 bases from J, with 21 bases between. Germline V gene lookup returns CDR1 SGHNT and CDR2 YYREEE (reference sequence). As DNA, the CDR3 is TGTGCCAGCAGCTACCTTAGTAACCGGTCCCCTGCCTACGAGCAGTACTTC. Translated, it gives CASSYLSNRSPAYEQYF.

The chain is built from TRBV9 and TRBJ1-5; 7 positions agree with TRBD1. Germline-derived CDR1 and CDR2 are SGDLS and YYNGEE. With V trimmed by 0 bases and J by 0 bases, 9 bases remained unmatched. The CDR3 totals 18 residues. The chain's CDR3 is CASSVEGASPFSNQPQHF. For the CDR3, the DNA is TGTGCCAGCAGCGTAGAGGGGGCTTCACCTTTTAGCAATCAGCCCCAGCATTTT.

This chain joins TRBV19 and TRBJ1-2; possibly TRBD1 for D (5 bases). The CDR3 sequence is 15 residues long. V was cut by 1 base and J by 1 base, with 10 bases left in between. Germline CDR1 LNHDA, CDR2 SQIVND (reference sequence). CDR3 nucleotides: TGTGCCAGTAGTATAGGAGCAGGGAATAACTATGGCTACACCTTC. Translation gives CASSIGAGNNYGYTF.

The J gene is TRBJ2-1, the V gene TRBV6-4, with TRBD1 as a possible D gene (5 bases). Germline V gives CDR1 MRHNA, CDR2 SNTAGT. The germline V and J ends were trimmed by 0 bases and 1 base, with 16 bases remaining between them. The CDR3 covers 18 residues. The CDR3 bases are TGTGCCAGCAGTGACTCGGGGCTAGGGCAGGGATCCTACAATGAGCAGTTCTTC. Translating gives CASSDSGLGQGSYNEQFF.

In this sample, this clone turned up a few times. The J gene is TRBJ1-1, the V gene TRBV5-1; a possible D gene is TRBD1 (6 bases). CDR3 size: 14 residues. Deletions cut 0 bases from V and 7 bases from J, with 13 bases between. Germline assignment: CDR1 SGHRS and CDR2 YFSETQ. CDR3 in amino acids: CASSLVNRVNEAFF. The CDR3 nucleotides are TGCGCCAGCAGCTTGGTTAACAGGGTAAATGAAGCTTTCTTT.

The rearrangement joins TRBV27 to TRBJ1-6; a weak D match, TRBD1 (6 bases). Trimming stripped 5 bases from V and 0 bases from J, with 14 bases between. The CDR3 length is 17 residues. Germline CDR1 MNHEY, CDR2 SMNVEV (reference sequence). In nucleotides, the CDR3 is TGTGCCAGCAGTCCCACAGGGCCAAGCTCCTATAATTCACCCCTCCACTTT. Protein sequence: CASSPTGPSSYNSPLHF.